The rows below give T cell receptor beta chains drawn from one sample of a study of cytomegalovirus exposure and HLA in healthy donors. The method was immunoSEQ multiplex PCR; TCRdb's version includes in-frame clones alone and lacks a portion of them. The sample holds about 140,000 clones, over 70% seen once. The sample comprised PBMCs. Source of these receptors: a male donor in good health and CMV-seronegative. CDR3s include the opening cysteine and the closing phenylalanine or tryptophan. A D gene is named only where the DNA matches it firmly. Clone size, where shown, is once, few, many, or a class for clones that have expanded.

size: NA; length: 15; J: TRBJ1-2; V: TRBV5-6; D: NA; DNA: TGTGCCAGCAGCTCCAGGGGTTTAGCTAACTATGGCTACACCTTC; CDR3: CASSSRGLANYGYTF
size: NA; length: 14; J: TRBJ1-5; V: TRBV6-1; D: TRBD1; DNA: TGTGCCAGCAGTGCGACAGGGGGGGGTCAGCCCCAGCATTTT; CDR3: CASSATGGGQPQHF
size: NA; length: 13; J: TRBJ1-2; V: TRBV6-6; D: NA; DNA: TGTGCCAGCAGTTACCGGGGTCGATATGGCTACACCTTC; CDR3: CASSYRGRYGYTF
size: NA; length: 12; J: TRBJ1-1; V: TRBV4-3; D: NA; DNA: TGCGCCAGCAGCCGCCAGGGAACTGAAGCTTTCTTT; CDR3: CASSRQGTEAFF
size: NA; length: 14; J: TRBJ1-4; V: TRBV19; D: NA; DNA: TGTGCCAGTAGGGGGACACTAGGATATGAAAAACTGTTTTTT; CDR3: CASRGTLGYEKLFF
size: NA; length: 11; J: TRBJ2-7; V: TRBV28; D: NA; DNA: TGTGCCAGCAGTCAGTTTGGCGAGCAGTACTTC; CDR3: CASSQFGEQYF
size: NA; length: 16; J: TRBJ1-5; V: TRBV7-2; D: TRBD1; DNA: TGTGCCAGCAGCTTAGGGGGGACAGGGGGCAATCAGCCCCAGCATTTT; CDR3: CASSLGGTGGNQPQHF
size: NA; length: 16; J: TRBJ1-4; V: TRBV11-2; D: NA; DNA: TGTGCCAGCAGCCGTGAAGGACAGCTATATAATGAAAAACTGTTTTTT; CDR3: CASSREGQLYNEKLFF
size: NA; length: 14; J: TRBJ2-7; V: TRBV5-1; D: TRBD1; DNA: TGCGCCAGCAGCATAACGACAGGGAACCACGAGCAGTACTTC; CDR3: CASSITTGNHEQYF
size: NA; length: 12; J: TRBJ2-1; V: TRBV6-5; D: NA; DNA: TGTGCCAGCAGTCTACAGGGTGGTGAGCAGTTCTTC; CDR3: CASSLQGGEQFF
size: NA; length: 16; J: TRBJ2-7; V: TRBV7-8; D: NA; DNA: TGTGCCAGCAGCTTAGAGCCCGGGGGTATCGCCTACGAGCAGTACTTC; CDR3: CASSLEPGGIAYEQYF
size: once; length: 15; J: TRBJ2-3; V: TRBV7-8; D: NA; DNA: TGTGCCAGCAGCTTAGCGGGGCCTAGCACAGATACGCAGTATTTT; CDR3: CASSLAGPSTDTQYF
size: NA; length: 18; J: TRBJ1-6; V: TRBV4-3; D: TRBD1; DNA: TGCGCCAGCAGCCAAGAATTAAAGGGGAGGACAGGCTCCTCACCCCTCCACTTT; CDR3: CASSQELKGRTGSSPLHF
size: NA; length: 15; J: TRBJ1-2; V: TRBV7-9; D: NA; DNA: TGTGCCAGCAGCACCTGGACAGTAAGCGACTATGGCTACACCTTC; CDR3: CASSTWTVSDYGYTF
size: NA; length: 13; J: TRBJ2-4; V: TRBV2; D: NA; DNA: TGTGCCAGCAGTGTGGAGAAAGAGAGCATTCAGTACTTC; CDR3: CASSVEKESIQYF
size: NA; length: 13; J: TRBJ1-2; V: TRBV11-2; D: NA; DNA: TGTGCCAGCAGCTCCGACAGGAACTATGGCTACACCTTC; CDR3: CASSSDRNYGYTF
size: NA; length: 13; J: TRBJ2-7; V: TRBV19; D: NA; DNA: TGTGCCAGTAGTATAGATAGCAACTACGAGCAGTACTTC; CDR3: CASSIDSNYEQYF
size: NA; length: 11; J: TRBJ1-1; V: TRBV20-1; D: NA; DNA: TGCAGTGCTCCCAGGGTACCTGAAGCTTTCTTT; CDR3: CSAPRVPEAFF
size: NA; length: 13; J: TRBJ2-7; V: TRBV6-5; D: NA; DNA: TGTGCCACCCTGGGGGTGGGAGGTTACGAGCAGTACTTC; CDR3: CATLGVGGYEQYF
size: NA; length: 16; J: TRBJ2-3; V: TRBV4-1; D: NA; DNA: TGCGCCAGCAGCCAAGAGAAGAGCGTGCTAATAGATACGCAGTATTTT; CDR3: CASSQEKSVLIDTQYF
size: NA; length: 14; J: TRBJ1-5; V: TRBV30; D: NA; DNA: TGTGCCTGGAGTGTGGGAATCGGGAGTCAGCCCCAGCATTTT; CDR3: CAWSVGIGSQPQHF
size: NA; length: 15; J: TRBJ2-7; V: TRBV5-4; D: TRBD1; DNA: TGTGCCAGCAGCTTGCCGGGACAGGGGCTAAGCGAGCAGTACTTC; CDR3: CASSLPGQGLSEQYF
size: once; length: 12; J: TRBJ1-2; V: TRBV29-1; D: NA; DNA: TGCAGCGTCCTTCAGGGGAGCTATGGCTACACCTTC; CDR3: CSVLQGSYGYTF
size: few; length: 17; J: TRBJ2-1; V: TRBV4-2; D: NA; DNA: TGTGCCAGCAGCCAAAGTAGGGGGGGAAGCTCCTACAATGAGCAGTTCTTC; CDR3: CASSQSRGGSSYNEQFF
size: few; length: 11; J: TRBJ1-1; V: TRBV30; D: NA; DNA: TGTGCCTGGGGAACAGGCGCTGAAGCTTTCTTT; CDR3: CAWGTGAEAFF
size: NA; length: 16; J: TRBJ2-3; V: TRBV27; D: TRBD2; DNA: TGTGCCAGCAGTTTATCTACTAGCGGGGCGGGGAATACGCAGTATTTT; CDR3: CASSLSTSGAGNTQYF
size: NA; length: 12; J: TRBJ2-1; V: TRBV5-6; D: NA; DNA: TGTGCCAGCAGCCTTCGGAGGAATGAGCAGTTCTTC; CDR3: CASSLRRNEQFF
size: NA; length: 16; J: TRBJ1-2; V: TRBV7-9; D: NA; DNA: TGTGCCAGCAGCTTAGGTTCGGACAGACCCGACTATGGCTACACCTTC; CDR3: CASSLGSDRPDYGYTF
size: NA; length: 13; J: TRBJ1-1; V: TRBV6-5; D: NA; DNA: TGTGCCAGCAGTACTAACCCGAACACTGAAGCTTTCTTT; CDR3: CASSTNPNTEAFF
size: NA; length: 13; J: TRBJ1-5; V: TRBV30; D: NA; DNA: TGTGCCTGCTCGGTTTCTAATGGTCAGCCCCAGCATTTT; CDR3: CACSVSNGQPQHF
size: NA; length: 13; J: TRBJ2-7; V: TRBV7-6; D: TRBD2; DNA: TGTGCCAGCAGCTTAGGGGGGGGGAGGATGGTGTACTTC; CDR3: CASSLGGGRMVYF
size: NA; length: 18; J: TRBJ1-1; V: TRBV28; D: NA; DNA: TGTGCCAGCAGTTCATTGTCAGGGCACAGCGTCAGGAACACTGAAGCTTTCTTT; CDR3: CASSSLSGHSVRNTEAFF
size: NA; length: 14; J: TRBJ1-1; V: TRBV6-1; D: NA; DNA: TGTGCCAGCAGCGCCCGGGGTGGGATGACTGAAGCTTTCTTT; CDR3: CASSARGGMTEAFF
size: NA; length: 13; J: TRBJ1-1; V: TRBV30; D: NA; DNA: TGTGCCTGGAGTGTAACCAGTGGCGGAAAAACTTTCTTT; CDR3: CAWSVTSGGKTFF
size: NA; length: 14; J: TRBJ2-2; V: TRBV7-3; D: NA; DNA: TGTGCCAGCAGCAAATCACAGGGTTCCGGGGAGCTGTTTTTT; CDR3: CASSKSQGSGELFF
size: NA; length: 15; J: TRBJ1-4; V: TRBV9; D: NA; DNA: TGTGCCAGCAGCGGGGGGACAACCACTAATGAAAAACTGTTTTTT; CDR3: CASSGGTTTNEKLFF
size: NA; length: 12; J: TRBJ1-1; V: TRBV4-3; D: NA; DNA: TGCGCCAGCAGCCAAGGCAGCACTGAAGCTTTCTTT; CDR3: CASSQGSTEAFF
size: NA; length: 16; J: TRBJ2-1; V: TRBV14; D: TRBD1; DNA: TGTGCCAGCAGCCAAGTTTCAGGGGGTCCGTACAATGAGCAGTTCTTC; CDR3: CASSQVSGGPYNEQFF
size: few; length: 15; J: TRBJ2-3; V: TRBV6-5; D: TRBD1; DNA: TGTGCCAGCAGTTACTCCGGGACAGAAAAAGATACGCAGTATTTT; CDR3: CASSYSGTEKDTQYF
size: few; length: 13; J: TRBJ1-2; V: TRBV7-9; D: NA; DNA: TGTGCCAGCAGCCCTAGCCGGGGTTATGGCTACACCTTC; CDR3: CASSPSRGYGYTF
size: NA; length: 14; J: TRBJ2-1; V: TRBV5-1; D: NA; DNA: TGCGCCAGCAGCTTGGTGGACAGCTACAATGAGCAGTTCTTC; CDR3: CASSLVDSYNEQFF
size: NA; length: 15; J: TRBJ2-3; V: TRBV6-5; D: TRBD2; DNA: TGTGCCAGCAGTCTTAGCGGGGGGGCGACAGATACGCAGTATTTT; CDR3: CASSLSGGATDTQYF
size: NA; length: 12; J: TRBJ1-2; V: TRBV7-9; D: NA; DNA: TGTGCCAGCAGCCCGGACAGCTATGGCTACACCTTC; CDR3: CASSPDSYGYTF
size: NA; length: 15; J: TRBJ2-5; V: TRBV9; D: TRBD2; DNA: TGTGCCAGCAGCGTCAGCGGGGGGGCCTGGGAGACCCAGTACTTC; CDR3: CASSVSGGAWETQYF
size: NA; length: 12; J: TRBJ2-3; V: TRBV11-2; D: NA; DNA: TGTGCCAGCAGCAGGGCGGGAGATACGCAGTATTTT; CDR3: CASSRAGDTQYF
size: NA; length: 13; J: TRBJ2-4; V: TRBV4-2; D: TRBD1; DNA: TGTGCCAGCAGGGACAGGGAGAAAAACATTCAGTACTTC; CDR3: CASRDREKNIQYF
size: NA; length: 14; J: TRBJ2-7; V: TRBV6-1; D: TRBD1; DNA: TGTGCCAGCGCGGTGGGACAGGGGTCGTACGAGCAGTACTTC; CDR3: CASAVGQGSYEQYF
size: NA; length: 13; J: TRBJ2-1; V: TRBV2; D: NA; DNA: TGTGCCAGCAGCGGACCGGAGGGGACTGGTCTGTTCTTC; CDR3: CASSGPEGTGLFF
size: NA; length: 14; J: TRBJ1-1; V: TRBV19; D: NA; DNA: TGTGCCAGTAGGCACTTCCAGGGGCCCCCTGAAGCTTTCTTT; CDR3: CASRHFQGPPEAFF
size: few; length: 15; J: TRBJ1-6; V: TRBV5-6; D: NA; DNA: TGTGCCAGCAGCGTACCGGGACTGAGTAATTCACCCCTCCACTTT; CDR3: CASSVPGLSNSPLHF
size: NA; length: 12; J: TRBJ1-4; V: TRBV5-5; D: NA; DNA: TGTGCCAGCAGCTTAACAGGGGAAAAACTGTTTTTT; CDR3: CASSLTGEKLFF
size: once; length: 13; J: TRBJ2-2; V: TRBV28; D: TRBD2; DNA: TGTGCCAGCTGGACGGGAGGGACCGGGGAGCTGTTTTTT; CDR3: CASWTGGTGELFF
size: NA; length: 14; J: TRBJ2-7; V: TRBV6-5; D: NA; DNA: TGTGCCAGCAGTTACTCGAGTTTCGGGGACGAGCAGTACTTC; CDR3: CASSYSSFGDEQYF
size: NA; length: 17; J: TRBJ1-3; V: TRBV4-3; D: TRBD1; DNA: TGCGCCAGCAGCCACCGTGGACAGGCGGGTTCTGGAAACACCATATATTTT; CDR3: CASSHRGQAGSGNTIYF